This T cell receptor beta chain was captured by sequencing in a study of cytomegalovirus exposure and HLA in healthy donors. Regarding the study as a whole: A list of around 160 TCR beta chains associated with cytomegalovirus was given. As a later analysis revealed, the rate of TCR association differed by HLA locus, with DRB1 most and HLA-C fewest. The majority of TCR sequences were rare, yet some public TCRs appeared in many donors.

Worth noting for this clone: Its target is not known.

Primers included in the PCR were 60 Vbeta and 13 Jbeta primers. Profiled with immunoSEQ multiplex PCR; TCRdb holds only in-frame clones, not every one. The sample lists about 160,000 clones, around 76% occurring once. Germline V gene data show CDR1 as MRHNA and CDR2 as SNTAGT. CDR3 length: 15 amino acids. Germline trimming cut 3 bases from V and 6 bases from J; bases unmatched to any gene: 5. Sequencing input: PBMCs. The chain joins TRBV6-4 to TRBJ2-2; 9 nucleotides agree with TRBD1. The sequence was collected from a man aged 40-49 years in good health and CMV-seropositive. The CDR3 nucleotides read TGTGCCAGCAGTGAGAGGACAGGGGAATCCGGGGAGCTGTTTTTT. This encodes CASSERTGESGELFF.